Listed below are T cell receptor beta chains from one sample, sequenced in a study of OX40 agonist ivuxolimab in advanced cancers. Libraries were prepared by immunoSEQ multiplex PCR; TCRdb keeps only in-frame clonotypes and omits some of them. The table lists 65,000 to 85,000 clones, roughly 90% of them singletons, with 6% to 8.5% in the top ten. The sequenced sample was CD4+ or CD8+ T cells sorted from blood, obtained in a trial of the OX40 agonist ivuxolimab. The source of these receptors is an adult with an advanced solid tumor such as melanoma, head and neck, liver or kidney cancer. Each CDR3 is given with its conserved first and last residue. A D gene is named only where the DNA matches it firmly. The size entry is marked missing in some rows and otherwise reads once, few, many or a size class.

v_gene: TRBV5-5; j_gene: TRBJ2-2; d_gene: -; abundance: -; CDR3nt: TGTGCCAGCAGCTCCCCCGCCGGGGAGCTGTTTTTT; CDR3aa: CASSSPAGELFF
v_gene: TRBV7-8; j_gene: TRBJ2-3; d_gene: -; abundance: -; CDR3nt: TGTGCCAGCAGCTTAGCGGCTAGCCCAGATACGCAGTATTTT; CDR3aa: CASSLAASPDTQYF
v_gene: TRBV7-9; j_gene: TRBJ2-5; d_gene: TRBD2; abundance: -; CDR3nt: TGTGCCAGCAGCAGAGCGGGGGGGCCAGAGACCCAGTACTTC; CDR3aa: CASSRAGGPETQYF
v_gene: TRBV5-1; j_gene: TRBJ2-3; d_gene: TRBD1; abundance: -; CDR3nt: TGCGCCAGCAGCAGGACAGGGGGCGTACCAGATACGCAGTATTTT; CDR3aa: CASSRTGGVPDTQYF
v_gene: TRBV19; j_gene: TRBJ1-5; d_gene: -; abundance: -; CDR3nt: TGTGCCAGTAGTATTTTCTGGCAGGGTAGCAATCAGCCCCAGCATTTT; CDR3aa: CASSIFWQGSNQPQHF
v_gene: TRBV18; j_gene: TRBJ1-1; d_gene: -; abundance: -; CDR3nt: TGTGCCAGCTCACCTGGGAACACTGAAGCTTTCTTT; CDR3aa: CASSPGNTEAFF
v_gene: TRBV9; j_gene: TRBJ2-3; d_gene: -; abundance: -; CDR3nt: TGTGCCAGCAGCGGATGGGGGGGCCCCGATACGCAGTATTTT; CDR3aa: CASSGWGGPDTQYF
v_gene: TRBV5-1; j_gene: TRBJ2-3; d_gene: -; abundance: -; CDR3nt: TGCGCCAGCAGCTTGGAACAGCTTTCAGATACGCAGTATTTT; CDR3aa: CASSLEQLSDTQYF
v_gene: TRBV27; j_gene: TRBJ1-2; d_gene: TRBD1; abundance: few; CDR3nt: TGTGCCAGCAGTTCACAGGGGGCTGGTGGCTACACCTTC; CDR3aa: CASSSQGAGGYTF
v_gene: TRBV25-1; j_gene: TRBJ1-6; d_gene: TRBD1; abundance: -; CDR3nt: TGTGCCAGCTCCCCGACAGGGTTCGGTTCACCCCTCCACTTT; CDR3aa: CASSPTGFGSPLHF
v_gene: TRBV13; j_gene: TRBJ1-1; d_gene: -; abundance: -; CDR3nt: TGTGCCAGCAGCTTGGTCAAGGGACACCCTGAAGCTTTCTTT; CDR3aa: CASSLVKGHPEAFF
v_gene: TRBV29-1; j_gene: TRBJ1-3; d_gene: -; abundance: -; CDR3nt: TGCAGCGTTTGGACGGACCTTGGAAACACCATATATTTT; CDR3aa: CSVWTDLGNTIYF
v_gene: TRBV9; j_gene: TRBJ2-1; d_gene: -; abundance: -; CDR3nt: TGTGCCAGCAGCGTAGGGGGGCTAGGGAACAATGAGCAGTTCTTC; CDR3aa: CASSVGGLGNNEQFF
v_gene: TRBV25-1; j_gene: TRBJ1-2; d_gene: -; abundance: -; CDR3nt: TGTGCCAGCAGTGAATTTCCGACAGATGGCTATGGCTACACCTTC; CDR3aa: CASSEFPTDGYGYTF
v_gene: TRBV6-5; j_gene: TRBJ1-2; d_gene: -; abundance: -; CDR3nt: TGTGCCAGCAGTGAGGGCGGTGGCTATGGCTACACCTTC; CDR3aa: CASSEGGGYGYTF
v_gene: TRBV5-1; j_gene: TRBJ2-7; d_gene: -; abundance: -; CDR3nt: TGCGCCAGCAGCGGCCACAGGGCCGAGCAGTACTTC; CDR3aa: CASSGHRAEQYF
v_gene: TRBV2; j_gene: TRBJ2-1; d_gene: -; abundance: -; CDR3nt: TGTGCCAGCAGTGAAACCGGAGTAAATGAGCAGTTCTTC; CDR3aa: CASSETGVNEQFF
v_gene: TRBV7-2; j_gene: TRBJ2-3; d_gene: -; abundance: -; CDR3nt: TGTGCCAGCAGCTTAGGAGCGCCTGGCGGCCCCCCCACAGATACGCAGTATTTT; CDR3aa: CASSLGAPGGPPTDTQYF
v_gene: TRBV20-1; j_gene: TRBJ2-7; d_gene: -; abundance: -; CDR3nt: TGCAGTGCCAGGGACCTCTACGAGCAGTACTTC; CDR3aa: CSARDLYEQYF
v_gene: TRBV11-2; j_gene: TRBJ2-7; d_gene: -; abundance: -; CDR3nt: TGTGCCAGCAGCCCTACTCGGGGCCCCTACGAGCAGTACTTC; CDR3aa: CASSPTRGPYEQYF
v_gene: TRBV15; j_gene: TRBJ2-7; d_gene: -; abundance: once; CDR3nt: TGTGCCACCAGCGTCGGTCCCACGGACAGCTACGAGCAGTACTTC; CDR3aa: CATSVGPTDSYEQYF
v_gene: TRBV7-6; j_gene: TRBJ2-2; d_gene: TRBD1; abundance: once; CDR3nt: TGTGCCAGCAGCGGGCCTACAGGGGGCGCCGCCGGGGAGCTGTTTTTT; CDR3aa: CASSGPTGGAAGELFF
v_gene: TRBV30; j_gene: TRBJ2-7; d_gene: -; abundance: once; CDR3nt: TGTGCCTGGAGTGTACGGGAGCGGATTCCCTACGAGCAGTACTTC; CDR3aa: CAWSVRERIPYEQYF
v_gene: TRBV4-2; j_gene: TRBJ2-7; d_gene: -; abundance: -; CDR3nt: TGTGCCAGCAGCCAAGATATTAAGGGTTTCTCCTACGAGCAGTACTTC; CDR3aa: CASSQDIKGFSYEQYF
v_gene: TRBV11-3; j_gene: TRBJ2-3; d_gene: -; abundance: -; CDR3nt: TGTGCCAGCAGCGGTGCCAACACAGATACGCAGTATTTT; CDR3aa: CASSGANTDTQYF
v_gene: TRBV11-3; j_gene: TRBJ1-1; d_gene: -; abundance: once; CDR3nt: TGTGCCAGCAGCTTAGGGGGTGAAGCTTTCTTT; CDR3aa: CASSLGGEAFF
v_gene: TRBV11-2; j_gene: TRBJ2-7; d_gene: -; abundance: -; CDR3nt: TGTGCCAGCAGCTTTTGGGGTGAATCCTACGAGCAGTACTTC; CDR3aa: CASSFWGESYEQYF
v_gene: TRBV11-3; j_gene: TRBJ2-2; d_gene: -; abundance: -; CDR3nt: TGTGCCAGCAGCCCGTCCGCGGGACTCTACACCGGGGAGCTGTTTTTT; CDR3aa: CASSPSAGLYTGELFF
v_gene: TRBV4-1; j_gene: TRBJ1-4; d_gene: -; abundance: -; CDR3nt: TGCGCCAGCAGCCAAGAGTCGTCGCGGGTGGGCGAAAAACTGTTTTTT; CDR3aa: CASSQESSRVGEKLFF
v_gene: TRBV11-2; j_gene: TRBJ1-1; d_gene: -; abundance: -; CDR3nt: TGTGCCAGCAGCTTAGCAGGTCGGGGTCTGAACACTGAAGCTTTCTTT; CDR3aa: CASSLAGRGLNTEAFF